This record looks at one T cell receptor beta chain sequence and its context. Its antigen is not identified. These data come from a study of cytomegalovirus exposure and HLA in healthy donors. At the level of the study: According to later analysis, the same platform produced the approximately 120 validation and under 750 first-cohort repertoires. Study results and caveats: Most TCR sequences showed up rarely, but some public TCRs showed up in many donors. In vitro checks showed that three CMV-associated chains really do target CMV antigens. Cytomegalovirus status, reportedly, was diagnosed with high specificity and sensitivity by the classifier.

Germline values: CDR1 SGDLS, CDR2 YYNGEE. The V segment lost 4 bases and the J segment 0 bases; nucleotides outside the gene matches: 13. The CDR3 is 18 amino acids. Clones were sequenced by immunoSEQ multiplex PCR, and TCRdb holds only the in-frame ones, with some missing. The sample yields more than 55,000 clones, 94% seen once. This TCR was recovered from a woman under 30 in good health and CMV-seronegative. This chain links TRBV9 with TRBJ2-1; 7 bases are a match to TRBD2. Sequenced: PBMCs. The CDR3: CASSQNKASGSSYNEQFF. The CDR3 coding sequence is TGTGCCAGCAGCCAGAACAAGGCTAGCGGAAGCTCCTACAATGAGCAGTTCTTC.